These 17 T cell receptor beta chains were all obtained from the same sample, sequenced in a study of vaccination and CD4 T cells after COVID-19. Regarding treatment: roughly ten-day PBMC culture with coronavirus spike peptide pools or control peptides (ViraFEST assay). No antigens are known for them. An Oncomine TCR Beta short-read assay was used to sequence the DNA from cultured CD4+ T cells. One entry per CDR3 protein, called by TCRdb with MiXCR from the PCR reads. Of approximately 18,000 distinct CDR3 sequences listed, roughly 56% were seen once; the top ten hold roughly 10%. Sequencing input: CD4+ T cells from blood, cultured in vitro. The receptors originated from a human donor who had recovered from COVID-19.

The chain joins TRBV7-9 to TRBJ1-1, with TRBD1 identical over 11 bases. Per the germline V gene, CDR1 is SEHNR and CDR2 is FQNEAQ (reference sequence). The CDR3 length is 15 residues. Trimming at V came to 5 bases and at J to 9 bases, leaving 11 bases not matched to a gene. CDR3 amino acids: CASSPTGTGGKKAFF. Written as DNA, the CDR3 is TGTGCCAGCAGCCCTACCGGGACAGGGGGAAAAAAAGCTTTCTTT.

CDR3 region: CASSQVRGSYGYTF. The DNA of the CDR3 is TGCGCCAGCAGCCAAGTCCGGGGGTCCTATGGCTACACCTTC. This chain links TRBV4-1 with TRBJ1-2; D might be TRBD1 (5 bases). The CDR3 sequence is 14 residues long. The V gene lost 1 base and the J gene lost 4 bases, with 10 bases spanning the gap. Germline CDR1 is MGHRA and CDR2 is YSYEKL.

V gene TRBV7-2 combines with J gene TRBJ1-1, with no clear D. Germline V gives CDR1 SGHTA, CDR2 FQGNSA. CDR3 length: 15 residues. Deletions cut 7 bases from V and 1 base from J, with 16 bases between. Written as DNA, the CDR3 is TGTGCCAGCAACCTAGTTGGGGTAGGGAACACTGAAGCTTTCTTT. Protein product: CASNLVGVGNTEAFF.

This clonotype has just a few counts. V and J are TRBV6-1 and TRBJ1-5; no reliable D call. Germline lookup yields CDR1 MNHNS and CDR2 SASEGT. The length of the CDR3 is 13 residues. Trimming left V 3 bases short and J 7 bases short, with 10 bases between. The CDR3: CASSDRVSQPQHF. CDR3 sequence (DNA): TGTGCCAGCAGTGATCGGGTGTCACAGCCCCAGCATTTT.

This chain connects TRBV9 to TRBJ2-3; 8 nucleotides match TRBD2. The CDR3 contains 15 residues. Germline V gene sequence: CDR1 SGDLS, CDR2 YYNGEE. Trimming removed 1 base from V and 2 bases from J; junction bases left unmatched: 3. Here the CDR3 DNA reads TGTGCCAGCAGCGTAACTAGCGGCTTCACAGATACGCAGTATTTT. This translates into CASSVTSGFTDTQYF.

The chain has TRBV7-8 and TRBJ1-1, with D possibly being TRBD1 (6 bases). The CDR3 has 15 residues. The germline V gene encodes CDR1 SGHVS and CDR2 FQNEAQ. Trimming removed 3 bases at V and 1 base at J, with 12 bases between. CDR3 bases: TGTGCCAGCAGCTTGGGGGCAACAGAGAACACTGAAGCTTTCTTT. Translating gives CASSLGATENTEAFF.

This clonotype appeared a single time. This rearrangement joins TRBV19 to TRBJ1-1, with D perhaps TRBD1 (6 bases). The CDR3 consists of 14 residues. The germline gives CDR1 LNHDA, CDR2 SQIVND (reference sequence). V shed 3 bases and J shed 1 base, with 9 bases lying between them. CDR3: CASSMDRPNTEAFF. The CDR3 bases are TGTGCCAGTAGTATGGACAGACCGAACACTGAAGCTTTCTTT.

About this clonotype: The conserved phenylalanine or tryptophan normally closing the CDR3 is absent here, so this likely arose from a read error. The CDR3 coding sequence is TGCAGTGCCATGGAAACTAGCGGGAGGAAACACGGGGAGCTGTTTTTG. Its protein is CSAMETSGRKHGELFL. This chain connects TRBV20-1 to TRBJ2-2, with 12 nucleotides matching TRBD2. CDR3 length equals 16 residues. Unmatched junction bases numbered 12, after V lost 6 bases and J lost 7 bases. Germline lookup yields CDR1 DFQATT and CDR2 SNEGSKA (reference sequence).

The chain combines TRBV2 with TRBJ1-2; TRBD1 aligns across 7 bases. This CDR3 has 13 amino acids. Per germline, CDR1 SNHLY and CDR2 FYNNEI. Trimming removed 4 bases from V and 2 bases from J; junction bases left unmatched: 1. This CDR3 is CASSAQGNYGYTF. In DNA form, the CDR3 reads TGTGCCAGCAGTGCACAGGGGAACTATGGCTACACCTTC.

The chain uses TRBV12-3 or TRBV12-4 and TRBJ2-2; 8 bases align to TRBD1. Trimming removed 6 bases from V and 5 bases from J; junction bases left unmatched: 5. The CDR3 is 14 amino acids. The CDR3 here is CASRGQGETGELFF. CDR3 coding DNA: TGTGCCAGCAGAGGACAGGGAGAGACCGGGGAGCTGTTTTTT.

J is TRBJ2-7 and V is TRBV7-6; TRBD2 matches 8 bases. CDR1 is SGHVS and CDR2 is FNYEAQ in the germline V gene. V lost 1 base and J lost 4; bases outside the gene matches: 6. The CDR3 runs 15 residues. This CDR3 is CASSLEVAGTYEQYF. The CDR3 DNA reads as TGTGCCAGCAGCTTAGAGGTAGCGGGAACGTACGAGCAGTACTTC.

In its sample, this clonotype was seen a few times. The rearrangement uses TRBV20-1 and TRBJ2-7, with 12 nucleotides matching TRBD1. The CDR3 consists of 16 residues. The germline V gene has CDR1 DFQATT and CDR2 SNEGSKA (reference sequence). The trim removed 3 bases at V and 4 bases at J, leaving 10 bases unmatched. The CDR3: CSASFEGTGGGYEQYF. CDR3 in DNA: TGCAGTGCTAGTTTCGAGGGGACAGGGGGCGGTTACGAGCAGTACTTC.

J is TRBJ2-3 and V is TRBV19; D might be TRBD1 (6 bases). This CDR3 is built from 13 residues. Per the germline V gene, CDR1 is LNHDA and CDR2 is SQIVND (reference sequence). The V end lost 6 bases, the J end lost 2 bases, and 9 bases lay between the germline ends. Here the CDR3 DNA reads TGTGCCAGTAGGCGACAGGACACAGATACGCAGTATTTT. This codes for CASRRQDTDTQYF.

V usage is TRBV7-9 and J usage is TRBJ2-1, with TRBD1 matching over 7 bases. V was clipped by 8 bases and J by 7 bases; unmatched bases: 8. This CDR3 contains 13 residues. From germline, CDR1 is SEHNR and CDR2 FQNEAQ (reference sequence). In DNA form, the CDR3 reads TGTGCCAGCGACTGGACAGGTCTGAATGAGCAGTTCTTC. Amino acid sequence: CASDWTGLNEQFF.

This clonotype was detected a few times. The chain's CDR3 is CASSLNPGGDTGELFF. The CDR3 nucleotides read TGTGCCAGCAGCTTAAACCCGGGAGGGGACACCGGGGAGCTGTTTTTT. V gene TRBV7-3 combines with J gene TRBJ2-2; 8 bases align to TRBD2. The CDR3 loop spans 16 amino acids. Germline lookup yields CDR1 SGHTA and CDR2 FQGTGA. J was trimmed by 3 bases and V by 1 base; bases with no gene match: 4. The entire variable domain, with the rest obtained from reference TRBV7-3 and TRBJ2-2, is as follows: GAGVSQTPSNKVTEKGKYVELRCDPISGHTALYWYRQSLGQGPEFLIYFQGTGAADDSGLPNDRFFAVRPEGSVSTLKIQRTERGDSAVYLCASSLNPGGDTGELFFGEGSRLTVL.

This clonotype was observed once. This sequence joins TRBV29-1 and TRBJ1-1; 8 nucleotides align to TRBD1. The CDR3 has 13 residues. Germline V gene data show CDR1 as SQVTM and CDR2 as ANQGSEA. With 8 bases clipped from V and 6 bases from J, the junction kept 11 bases outside the gene matches. CDR3 sequence (DNA): TGCAGCTGTTGCGTCTCGACAGGGGCTGAAGCTTTCTTT. Amino acid sequence: CSCCVSTGAEAFF.

A single count supports this clonotype. The V call is TRBV5-1, the J call TRBJ2-2; a possible D gene is TRBD2 (6 bases). This CDR3 is built from 17 residues. The germline V gene encodes CDR1 SGHRS and CDR2 YFSETQ. V was clipped by 7 bases and J by 5 bases, with 24 bases between them. CDR3 coding DNA: TGCGCCAGCGGCCCTCTCGGAGGGGTAGGTGGGACCGGGGAGCTGTTTTTT. It codes for CASGPLGGVGGTGELFF.